This T cell receptor (beta chain) was sequenced in a study of monozygotic twins with inflammatory bowel disease. Findings and caveats of the study: Support for a single strong signal or clonotype associated with IBD was absent. It was observed that concordant and discordant twins did not differ in repertoire similarity, possibly given limited power.

T cells were not sorted, and total RNA was isolated straight from whole blood. UMIs incorporating a 6-nucleotide sample barcode were appended by means of template switching. No DNA is given; TCRdb re-called the 5' RACE reads and lists each CDR3 protein once. This sample contains nearly 450,000 distinct CDR3 sequences. Note on this clonotype: Its antigen is undetermined.

Germline lookup yields CDR1 GTSNPN and CDR2 SVGIG (reference sequence). The CDR3 totals 13 residues. Material: blood. The rearrangement joins TRBV30 to TRBJ2-5; the TRBD2 assignment by TCRdb is unverifiable without DNA. This TCR came from a human donor with ulcerative colitis or Crohn's disease, or a healthy co-twin of an affected twin (not recorded which). CDR3 protein: CAWKPSGRETQYF.